The 14 T cell receptor beta chains in this list originate from one sample, sequenced in a study of shared clonotypes between healthy human individuals. Sequenced by immunoSEQ multiplex PCR; TCRdb stores in-frame clones only, minus some. The sample yields hundreds of thousands of clones, around 97% seen once. The sample comprised naive CD4+ T cells sorted from blood. Subset: CD45RA+ positively selected. The source of these receptors is a woman in her thirties in good health.

The chain carries TRBV19 and TRBJ2-5; weak D call: TRBD1 (6 bases). TRBJ2-7 explains the end of the DNA better; the J call may be wrong. The CDR3 covers 13 residues. The V gene's germline CDR1 is LNHDA and CDR2 SQIVND (reference sequence). As DNA, the CDR3 is TGTGCCAGTAGTCCGGGACAAACGTACGAGCAGTACTTC. Translated, it gives CASSPGQTYEQYF.

The chain joins TRBV28 to TRBJ1-3, with 7 bases fitting TRBD1. The CDR3 length is 15 residues. CDR1 is MDHEN, CDR2 SYDVKM, per germline. Losses at the gene ends were 5 bases for V and 6 bases for J; bases not matched to a gene: 10. The CDR3 DNA follows: TGTGCCAGCAGTCGAGGGGGCGAAACCCAAAACACCATATATTTT. Protein sequence: CASSRGGETQNTIYF.

This chain uses TRBV28 with TRBJ2-2, with TRBD2 matching over 10 bases. With V trimmed by 5 bases and J by 8 bases, 14 bases remained unmatched. The CDR3 length is 17 residues. Germline V CDR1 and CDR2: MDHEN, SYDVKM. The CDR3 sequence: CASSLPRTSGNGGELFF. The CDR3 coding sequence is TGTGCCAGCAGTCTACCCCGGACTAGCGGTAACGGGGGGGAGCTGTTTTTT.

The genes are TRBV7-9 and TRBJ2-7, with D possibly being TRBD1 (6 bases). Looked up from germline, CDR1 is SEHNR and CDR2 is FQNEAQ (reference sequence). This CDR3 comprises 14 residues. The ends were cut back, 5 bases at V and 6 bases at J, with 17 bases in the middle. The CDR3 sequence: CASSPGASIGEQYF. CDR3 sequence (DNA): TGTGCCAGCAGCCCAGGGGCTAGCATAGGCGAGCAGTACTTC.

V gene TRBV29-1 combines with J gene TRBJ1-4; D possibly corresponds to TRBD1 (6 bases). The CDR3 has 11 residues. Trimming removed 3 bases at V and 7 bases at J, with 6 bases between. Germline loops: CDR1 SQVTM, CDR2 ANQGSEA. The CDR3 is CSVDRGEKLFF. CDR3 bases: TGCAGCGTTGACAGGGGTGAAAAACTGTTTTTT. Combining the CDR3 with reference TRBV29-1 and TRBJ1-4 gives the whole variable domain SAVISQKPSRDICQRGTSLTIQCQVDSQVTMMFWYRQQPGQSLTLIATANQGSEATYESGFVIDKFPISRPNLTFSTLTVSNMSPEDSSIYLCSVDRGEKLFFGSGTQLSVL.

As concerns this clone: Other DNA sequences in this sample translate to the same CDR3. The rearrangement uses TRBV5-1 and TRBJ2-5, with D possibly called TRBD1 or TRBD2 (5 bases each). The CDR3 loop spans 14 amino acids. CDR1 and CDR2 (germline): SGHRS, YFSETQ. Trimming took off 5 bases at V and 3 bases at J, with 14 bases between the two ends. Here the CDR3 reads CASSSGRGKETQYF. As DNA, the CDR3 is TGCGCCAGCAGTTCGGGACGGGGAAAAGAGACCCAGTACTTC.

V is TRBV5-1 and J is TRBJ2-3; D not resolved. The CDR3 length is 15 residues. Per the germline V gene, CDR1 is SGHRS and CDR2 is YFSETQ. Trimming took off 0 bases at V and 0 bases at J, with 8 bases between the two ends. The CDR3 nucleotides read TGCGCCAGCAGCTTGGGACACCCGAGCACAGATACGCAGTATTTT. This gives the protein CASSLGHPSTDTQYF.

The rearrangement links TRBV15 to TRBJ2-7; D is ambiguous. The CDR3 is 15 residues long. V lost 0 bases and J 2 bases, leaving 11 bases between the germline ends. CDR1 and CDR2 (germline): LNHNV, YYDKDF (reference sequence). CDR3 sequence reads: CATSRDLRFPYEQYF. CDR3 nucleotides: TGTGCCACCAGCAGAGATCTTCGGTTCCCCTACGAGCAGTACTTC.

J is TRBJ2-2 and V is TRBV10-2; D is unresolved. Germline V gene sequence: CDR1 WSHSY, CDR2 SAAADI. Trimming left V 2 bases short and J 1 base short, with 11 bases between. CDR3 size: 16 residues. For the CDR3, the DNA is TGCGCCAGCAGTGAGGAGAGCCCTGGGAACACCGGGGAGCTGTTTTTT. Protein: CASSEESPGNTGELFF.

This clone was counted a single time. DNA for the CDR3: TGTGCCAGCAGTTTGACAGGGGGCCTGAACACTGAAGCTTTCTTT. Amino acid sequence: CASSLTGGLNTEAFF. The rearrangement uses TRBV27 and TRBJ1-1; 10 nucleotides align to TRBD1. Trimming cost V 3 bases and J 0 bases; bases outside gene matches: 1. CDR1 is MNHEY, CDR2 SMNVEV, per germline (reference sequence). The CDR3 covers 15 residues.

V is TRBV30 and J is TRBJ2-5; a weak D match, TRBD1 (10 bases). The CDR3 sequence is 21 residues long. Germline values: CDR1 GTSNPN, CDR2 SVGIG (reference sequence). The CDR3: CAGTRRLRHLSSGTGEETQYF. The CDR3, as DNA: TGTGCTGGGACACGGCGGCTTCGTCATTTATCTAGCGGGACAGGGGAAGAGACCCAGTACTTC.

The chain links TRBV5-1 to TRBJ1-1, with 9 bases lining up with TRBD1. This CDR3 has 16 amino acids. V shed 4 bases, J shed 0 bases, and the junction held 7 bases outside the gene matches. Germline CDR1 is SGHRS and CDR2 is YFSETQ. The CDR3 loop is CASSTTRTGVNTEAFF. The CDR3 bases are TGCGCCAGCAGCACTACCAGGACAGGGGTGAACACTGAAGCTTTCTTT.

The chain employs TRBV25-1 and TRBJ2-7; D may be TRBD2 (5 bases). The germline CDR1 and CDR2 sequences are MGHDK and SYGVNS. The CDR3 totals 13 residues. V was shortened by 8 bases and J by 0 bases, with 11 bases between the two germline ends. The CDR3 DNA reads TGTGCCAGCGCCCTAGCCCCCTCCTACGAGCAGTACTTC. It translates to CASALAPSYEQYF.

This chain connects TRBV6-5 to TRBJ1-1; unclear D gene. The CDR3 is 12 residues long. V lost 6 bases, J lost 1 base, and 6 bases lay in between. The germline V gene has CDR1 MNHEY and CDR2 SVGAGI. In DNA form, the CDR3 reads TGTGCCAGCAGCCAGTGGAACACTGAAGCTTTCTTT. Its protein is CASSQWNTEAFF.